Included here is one T cell receptor (beta chain) sequence, with context. Its antigen is not identified. Germline values: CDR1 SEHNR, CDR2 FQNEAQ (reference sequence). The CDR3 length is 14 residues. The V and J ends lost 5 bases and 7 bases respectively, with 17 bases between them. The source of the sample is a study of blood T cells in healthy people across ages. The amount of total RNA extracted per sample was at least 6 micrograms. Sample-barcoded 5' priming and a J-beta primer mix drove a second PCR of roughly 6 to 12 cycles. MiXCR was run by TCRdb on the 5' RACE reads, yielding one entry per CDR3 protein. The sample holds 650,000 to 800,000 distinct CDR3 sequences, around 45% seen once. Overall study results and limits: Strongly correlated with naive T cell percentage was TCR beta diversity. Getting older went along with TCR beta diversity per million T cells dropping roughly linearly.

The sample taken for sequencing was blood. The V and J genes are TRBV7-9 and TRBJ2-5, with D possibly being TRBD1 (6 bases). This receptor was taken from a man between 60 and 70 years old in good health. The CDR3 is CASSTRGSRVTQYF. CDR3 coding DNA: TGTGCCAGCAGCACAAGGGGGAGCAGGGTGACCCAGTACTTC. The variable domain in full, with the rest retrieved from reference TRBV7-9 and TRBJ2-5, is DTGVSQNPRHKITKRGQNVTFRCDPISEHNRLYWYRQTLGQGPEFLTYFQNEAQLEKSRLLSDRFSAERPKGSFSTLEIQRTEQGDSAMYLCASSTRGSRVTQYFGPGTRLLVL.